Shown below are 18 T cell receptor beta chains from a single sample sequenced in a study of blood T cell repertoires in COVID-19. Generated by immunoSEQ multiplex PCR, the TCRdb table keeps only in-frame clones and is missing some. Of approximately 350,000 clones detected, 70% to 90% appear once; the ten largest clones hold roughly 1.2%. Input material: peripheral blood. These receptors originate from a man aged 35 to 55 with acute or convalescent COVID-19.

This clone turned up a few times. The V and J genes are TRBV24-1 and TRBJ2-1; TRBD2 matches 8 bases. Trimming removed 6 bases from V and 9 bases from J; junction bases left unmatched: 9. This CDR3 spans 14 amino acids. The germline CDR1 and CDR2 sequences are KGHDR and SFDVKD. CDR3: CATSSSGARSEQFF. The DNA of the CDR3 is TGTGCCACCAGTAGTAGCGGGGCGCGGAGTGAGCAGTTCTTC.

The J gene is TRBJ1-2, the V gene TRBV27, with a tentative D call TRBD1 (5 bases). This CDR3 is built from 12 residues. Deletions cut 5 bases from V and 2 bases from J, with 6 bases between. The germline CDR1 and CDR2 sequences are MNHEY and SMNVEV (reference sequence). The CDR3 DNA reads TGTGCCAGCAGTGACAGCAACTATGGCTACACCTTC. Translation gives CASSDSNYGYTF.

The chain's CDR3 is CASSQDEFRGIYEQYF. The CDR3 bases are TGCGCCAGCAGCCAAGATGAGTTCAGGGGGATCTACGAGCAGTACTTC. J is TRBJ2-7 and V is TRBV4-3, with 7 bases lining up with TRBD1. Germline trimming cut 0 bases from V and 3 bases from J; bases unmatched to any gene: 8. This CDR3 has 16 amino acids. Germline V gives CDR1 LGHNA, CDR2 YSLEER.

This rearrangement joins TRBV5-1 to TRBJ1-2, with D unresolved. The length of the CDR3 is 14 residues. The ends were cut back, 0 bases at V and 3 bases at J, with 9 bases in the middle. In germline, CDR1 is SGHRS, CDR2 YFSETQ. The CDR3 loop is CASSLALSHYGYTF. CDR3 coding DNA: TGCGCCAGCAGCTTGGCCCTGAGTCACTATGGCTACACCTTC.

This chain uses TRBV4-3 with TRBJ2-2; possibly TRBD1 for D (5 bases). CDR1 and CDR2 from the germline V gene are LGHNA and YSLEER. The V end lost 4 bases, the J end lost 4 bases, and 13 bases lay between the germline ends. The CDR3 has 15 residues. In DNA, the CDR3 is TGCGCCAGCAGCCTAGAGAGACAGAGCACCGGGGAGCTGTTTTTT. It yields the protein CASSLERQSTGELFF.

This clone has at least ten counts. J is TRBJ1-3 and V is TRBV28, with D possibly being TRBD1 (5 bases). The CDR3 has 12 residues. Looked up from germline, CDR1 is MDHEN and CDR2 is SYDVKM. Between the trimmed V and J ends, which lost 5 bases and 5 bases, there was a span of 7 bases. CDR3 loop: CASSPGRNTIYF. Here the CDR3 DNA reads TGTGCCAGCAGTCCAGGGAGAAACACCATATATTTT.

The chain uses TRBV3-1 (or the pseudogene TRBV3-2) and TRBJ1-1; D not resolved. This CDR3 region has 14 residues. Trimming stripped 4 bases from V and 0 bases from J, with 9 bases between. Per the germline V gene, CDR1 is LGHDT and CDR2 is YNNKEL (reference sequence). The chain's CDR3 is CASSRGIMNTEAFF. The CDR3 nucleotides are TGTGCCAGCAGCCGAGGTATTATGAACACTGAAGCTTTCTTT.

The chain recombines TRBV6-2 or TRBV6-3 with TRBJ1-2, with a tentative D call TRBD1 (5 bases). The V end was cut by 0 bases, the J end by 3 bases, with 23 bases between. The CDR3 has 19 amino acids. Germline V lookup: CDR1 MNHEY, CDR2 SVGEGT. The CDR3 sequence is CASSYSIWGESLSDYGYTF. CDR3 nucleotides: TGTGCCAGCAGTTACTCGATATGGGGGGAGAGCCTTTCGGACTATGGCTACACCTTC.

The V gene is TRBV28, the J gene TRBJ1-5; a possible D gene is TRBD1 (6 bases). Germline lookup yields CDR1 MDHEN and CDR2 SYDVKM. V lost 4 bases, J lost 2 bases, and 12 bases lay in between. This CDR3 is built from 15 residues. CDR3 coding DNA: TGTGCCAGCAGTTCCTTAGGGGGGGGCAATCAGCCCCAGCATTTT. This codes for CASSSLGGGNQPQHF.

This clone was counted once. The chain uses TRBV28 and TRBJ2-7; D is possibly TRBD2 (7 bases). Germline V gene data show CDR1 as MDHEN and CDR2 as SYDVKM. Trimming stripped 3 bases from V and 5 bases from J, with 26 bases between. The CDR3 has 18 residues. The chain's CDR3 is CASSLSFRGAAYTHEQYF. The CDR3 DNA reads as TGTGCCAGCAGTTTGAGTTTTCGGGGGGCAGCCTACACCCACGAGCAGTACTTC.

The CDR3 DNA is TGTGCCATCAGTACAGATAACACTGAAGCTTTCTTT. This sequence encodes CAISTDNTEAFF. The chain employs TRBV10-3 and TRBJ1-1; D gene uncertain. Per germline, CDR1 ENHRY and CDR2 SYGVKD. V gave up 5 bases and J gave up 2 bases, with 6 bases separating them. The CDR3 runs 12 residues.

As for this clone: Other DNA sequences in this sample translate to the same CDR3. The genes are TRBV19 and TRBJ1-1; TRBD1 matches 11 bases. The junction had 1 base not matched to a gene; V was cut back by 4 bases and J by 3 bases. Looked up from germline, CDR1 is LNHDA and CDR2 is SQIVND (reference sequence). The CDR3 extends over 14 amino acids. The CDR3 DNA reads TGTGCCAGTAGTAGGACAGGGGGCTACACTGAAGCTTTCTTT. Protein product: CASSRTGGYTEAFF.

In its sample, this clone was seen a few times. The CDR3 here is CASSLGTGVTEAFF. The CDR3, as DNA: TGTGCCAGCAGCTTAGGGACAGGTGTTACTGAAGCTTTCTTT. The J gene is TRBJ1-1, the V gene TRBV7-9; 7 positions match TRBD1. The CDR3 loop spans 14 amino acids. V was clipped by 1 base and J by 5 bases; unmatched bases: 4. Germline CDR1 reads SEHNR; CDR2 reads FQNEAQ (reference sequence).

The chain employs TRBV9 and TRBJ1-2; 10 positions agree with TRBD1. The V and J ends lost 1 base and 0 bases, in that order; junction bases with no gene match: 21. CDR1 SGDLS and CDR2 YYNGEE come from the germline V gene. The CDR3 has 22 residues. The CDR3 bases are TGTGCCAGCAGCGTACCCGACCCCCTTATCGGACAGGGGGATTTTACTAACTATGGCTACACCTTC. Its protein product is CASSVPDPLIGQGDFTNYGYTF.

The genes are TRBV5-1 and TRBJ1-1, with TRBD1 matching over 9 bases. Per germline, CDR1 SGHRS and CDR2 YFSETQ. V dropped 4 bases and J dropped 10; count of bases not matched to a gene: 11. The CDR3 runs 14 residues. The CDR3, as DNA: TGCGCCAGCAGCAGGGACAGGGCTCTCTTTGGAGCTTTCTTT. Residues: CASSRDRALFGAFF.

The gene calls are TRBV5-1 and TRBJ1-1; no firm D call. The CDR3 has 14 residues. V lost 3 bases, J lost 7 bases, and 16 bases lay in between. CDR1 is SGHRS and CDR2 is YFSETQ in the germline V gene. CDR3 sequence (DNA): TGCGCCAGCAGCTCCGGGTACGCGGTCAGTGAAGCTTTCTTT. Its translation is CASSSGYAVSEAFF. The full variable domain, its missing parts supplied by reference TRBV5-1 and TRBJ1-1, is KAGVTQTPRYLIKTRGQQVTLSCSPISGHRSVSWYQQTPGQGLQFLFEYFSETQRNKGNFPGRFSGRQFSNSRSEMNVSTLELGDSALYLCASSSGYAVSEAFFGQGTRLTVV.

V gene TRBV4-1 combines with J gene TRBJ1-3; D gene uncertain. The germline V gene has CDR1 MGHRA and CDR2 YSYEKL. Between the trimmed V and J ends, which lost 4 bases and 3 bases, there was a span of 13 bases. The CDR3 has 15 amino acids. The DNA for the CDR3 is TGCGCCAGCAGCCGATTGCGGGAGGGTGGAAACACCATATATTTT. Its translation: CASSRLREGGNTIYF.

This chain joins TRBV20-1 and TRBJ2-7, with D possibly matching TRBD1 (5 bases). Germline V gives CDR1 DFQATT, CDR2 SNEGSKA (reference sequence). The CDR3 loop spans 15 amino acids. V was cut by 3 bases and J by 4 bases, with 19 bases left in between. DNA of the CDR3: TGCAGTGCTAGTTCAGGGAACGGGCCAATATACGAGCAGTACTTC. Amino acid sequence: CSASSGNGPIYEQYF.